The clone carrying this T cell receptor beta chain was counted between two and nine times. Each CDR3 protein is one row after TCRdb ran MiXCR on the RT-PCR reads. The data contain about 680,000 distinct CDR3 sequences, 14% of them seen just once; the ten biggest clones take up 3.6%. The origin of this receptor is a female donor in good health, serving as a healthy control. The sample taken for sequencing was memory CD4+ T cells from blood.

The CDR3 loop reads CASSYAGGDQPQHF. The CDR3 nucleotides read TGTGCCAGCAGTTACGCAGGGGGGGATCAGCCCCAGCATTTT. This chain uses TRBV6-5 with TRBJ1-5; TRBD1 agrees at 7 bases. The germline gives CDR1 MNHEY, CDR2 SVGAGI. The CDR3 is 14 residues long. Unmatched junction bases numbered 3, after V lost 2 bases and J lost 5 bases.